This TCR beta chain emerged from a study of cytomegalovirus exposure and HLA in healthy donors. Among the donors, all were healthy bone marrow donors. The PCR employed 60 Vbeta primers together with 13 Jbeta primers. Libraries were prepared by immunoSEQ multiplex PCR; TCRdb keeps only in-frame clonotypes and omits some of them. The sample lists tens of thousands of clones; roughly two thirds were seen once. This CDR3 is built from 19 residues. The V gene's germline CDR1 is SGHDN and CDR2 FVKESK. The trim removed 0 bases at V and 1 base at J, leaving 8 bases unmatched. This clone was counted only a few times.

The V call is TRBV14, the J call TRBJ2-2; 10 nucleotides align to TRBD1. The clonotype originates from a man between 50 and 59 years old in good health and CMV-seronegative. The sequencing input was PBMCs. CDR3 protein: CASSQDYRDRGGNTGELFF. CDR3 DNA sequence: TGTGCCAGCAGCCAAGACTACCGGGACAGGGGAGGGAACACCGGGGAGCTGTTTTTT.